A single sample is the source of the 13 T cell receptor beta chains below, sequenced in a study of T-cell memory formation after mild COVID-19. TCRdb re-analysed the 5' RACE reads in MiXCR, keeping a single row per CDR3 protein. The sample includes a few hundred thousand distinct CDR3 sequences, more than 20% of them seen just once. What was sequenced was PBMCs or a T cell subset sorted from them (not recorded which). These receptors came from an adult woman who had mild COVID-19 (a few samples of this study predate the infection). Cell type and time point are not known.

The chain combines TRBV4-1 with TRBJ2-1, with a tentative D call TRBD2 (6 bases). Per the germline V gene, CDR1 is MGHRA and CDR2 is YSYEKL. The CDR3 length is 13 residues. Between the trimmed V and J ends, which lost 3 bases and 9 bases, there was a span of 12 bases. Here the CDR3 reads CASSHRELGEQFF. DNA of the CDR3: TGCGCCAGCAGCCATCGGGAGTTAGGTGAGCAGTTCTTC.

In this sample, this clonotype turned up once. CDR3 in DNA: TGTGCTAGTGGTCCCGGGACAGGGGTAGTCGAGCAGTACTTC. As protein: CASGPGTGVVEQYF. V usage is TRBV12-5 and J usage is TRBJ2-7; 10 nucleotides match TRBD1. There are 14 residues in the CDR3. CDR1 is LGHNT, CDR2 FRNRAP, per germline. The V segment lost 5 bases and the J segment 6 bases; nucleotides outside the gene matches: 7.

V usage is TRBV6-5 and J usage is TRBJ1-5; possibly TRBD1 for D (5 bases). This CDR3 spans 15 amino acids. Germline V CDR1 and CDR2: MNHEY, SVGAGI. V was pared by 6 bases and J by 6 bases, with 18 bases between. CDR3 nucleotides: TGTGCCAGCAGCCCCGGCGGGGGGATTGGTCAGCCCCAGCATTTT. Its translation: CASSPGGGIGQPQHF.

The gene calls are TRBV2 and TRBJ1-2; 11 nucleotides line up with TRBD1. Germline V gene lookup returns CDR1 SNHLY and CDR2 FYNNEI. This CDR3 is 13 amino acids long. V was clipped by 3 bases and J by 8 bases; unmatched bases: 2. CDR3 DNA: TGTGCCAGCAGTGAGGACAGGGGGCAAGGCTACACCTTC. Residues: CASSEDRGQGYTF.

V is TRBV7-2 and J is TRBJ2-4, with D tentatively TRBD2 (6 bases). Germline-derived CDR1 and CDR2 are SGHTA and FQGNSA. The CDR3 totals 19 residues. V shed 2 bases and J shed 0 bases, with 20 bases lying between them. CDR3 amino acids: CASSLRDGTGALAKNIQYF. Written as DNA, the CDR3 is TGTGCCAGCAGCTTACGGGATGGAACGGGAGCGTTAGCCAAAAACATTCAGTACTTC.

This clonotype was observed a few times. The chain uses TRBV9 and TRBJ1-4; no clear D. This CDR3 spans 15 amino acids. V lost 0 bases, J lost 12 bases, and 18 bases lay in between. The germline CDR1 and CDR2 sequences are SGDLS and YYNGEE. CDR3 amino acids: CASSVGTIYNEELFF. CDR3 DNA: TGTGCCAGCAGCGTAGGAACTATATATAATGAGGAACTGTTTTTT.

A few counts support this clonotype. This sequence joins TRBV7-8 and TRBJ1-1; 9 nucleotides line up with TRBD1. From germline, CDR1 is SGHVS and CDR2 FQNEAQ. The J segment lost 5 bases and the V segment lost 4 bases, leaving 5 bases of the junction unmatched. This CDR3 is built from 14 residues. The CDR3 bases are TGTGCCAGCAGCTCCCGGGACAGGGTTACTGAAGCTTTCTTT. It yields the protein CASSSRDRVTEAFF.

The chain joins TRBV5-1 to TRBJ2-1; 7 nucleotides agree with TRBD1. CDR3 length equals 17 residues. V trimming: 3 bases; J trimming: 6 bases; junction bases outside the gene matches: 15. The germline V gene has CDR1 SGHRS and CDR2 YFSETQ. The CDR3: CASSSKVVGTVANEQFF. DNA for the CDR3: TGCGCCAGCAGCTCAAAGGTGGTCGGGACAGTTGCCAATGAGCAGTTCTTC.

The V gene is TRBV4-1, the J gene TRBJ2-1, with D possibly being TRBD2 (6 bases). V lost 4 bases and J lost 3, with 10 bases in between. The CDR3 totals 14 residues. CDR1 is MGHRA, CDR2 YSYEKL, per germline. CDR3 DNA sequence: TGCGCCAGCAGCCGGAGCGGGTTCTACAATGAGCAGTTCTTC. Translating gives CASSRSGFYNEQFF.

Notes on this clonotype: One end of the junction varies from germline; a read error may be responsible. This sequence joins TRBV5-5 and TRBJ2-3; TRBD1 or TRBD2 may be the D gene (5 bases each). Per germline, CDR1 SGHKS and CDR2 YYEKEE (reference sequence). The CDR3 spans 14 residues. CDR3 in amino acids: CASSFGTGPNTKYF. CDR3 coding DNA: TGTGCCAGCAGCTTCGGGACGGGACCAAATACGAAGTATTTT.

V and J are TRBV7-2 and TRBJ1-1; D not certain. Germline-derived CDR1 and CDR2 are SGHTA and FQGNSA. V lost 6 bases and J 1 base, leaving 24 bases between the germline ends. The CDR3 consists of 18 residues. The CDR3 bases are TGTGCCAGCAGACCATACGGAAAGACCTTAGACTGGAACACTGAAGCTTTCTTT. The encoded protein is CASRPYGKTLDWNTEAFF.

The J gene is TRBJ2-5, the V gene TRBV20-1; no clear D gene. CDR3 length: 16 amino acids. Trimming shortened V by 0 bases and J by 3 bases, and 17 bases separated the two germline ends. CDR1 is DFQATT, CDR2 SNEGSKA, per germline (reference sequence). CDR3 in DNA: TGCAGTGCTAGAGATTCGATAGAGATCTTAAAAGAGACCCAGTACTTC. Translated: CSARDSIEILKETQYF.

This chain uses TRBV5-1 with TRBJ2-5; TRBD2 is a possible D gene (6 bases). From germline, CDR1 is SGHRS and CDR2 YFSETQ. V dropped 4 bases and J dropped 4 bases, with 20 bases sitting between them. This CDR3 comprises 16 residues. The CDR3 bases are TGCGCCAGCAGCCCCTCGCTCGGGACTCCGATAGAGACCCAGTACTTC. Translation: CASSPSLGTPIETQYF.